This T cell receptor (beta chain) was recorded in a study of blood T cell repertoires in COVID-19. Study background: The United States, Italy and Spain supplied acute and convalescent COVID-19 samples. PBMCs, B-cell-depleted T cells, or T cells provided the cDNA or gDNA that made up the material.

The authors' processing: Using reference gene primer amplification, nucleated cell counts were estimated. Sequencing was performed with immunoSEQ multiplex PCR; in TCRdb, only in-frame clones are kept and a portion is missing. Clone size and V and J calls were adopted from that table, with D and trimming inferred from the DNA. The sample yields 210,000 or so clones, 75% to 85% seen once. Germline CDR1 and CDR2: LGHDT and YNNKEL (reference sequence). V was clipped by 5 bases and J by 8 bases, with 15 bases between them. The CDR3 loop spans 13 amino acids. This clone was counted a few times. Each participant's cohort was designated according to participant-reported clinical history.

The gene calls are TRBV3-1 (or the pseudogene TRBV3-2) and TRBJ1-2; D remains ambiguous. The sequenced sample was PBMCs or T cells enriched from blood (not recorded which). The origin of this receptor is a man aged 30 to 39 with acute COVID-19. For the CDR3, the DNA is TGTGCCAGCAGCATGCGGTCTAGGATAGGCTACACCTTC. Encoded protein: CASSMRSRIGYTF.